This T cell receptor beta chain was identified in a study of identical twins. This clonotype was observed at least ten times. Its antigen is unidentified. Germline loops: CDR1 LGHNA, CDR2 YNFKEQ. This CDR3 is built from 16 residues. V was clipped by 0 bases and J by 8 bases; unmatched bases: 4. The study, taken as a whole, reports: Fewer insertions were carried by abundant cord blood beta clonotypes, but none was seen in memory repertoires.

Unique molecular identifiers were in the cDNA, with template-switch universal primer binding. One entry per CDR3 protein, called by TCRdb with MiXCR from the 5' RACE reads. There are hundreds of thousands of distinct CDR3 sequences in the sample; roughly 7.5% occur only once, and 5% to 6% lies in the top ten. These data were likewise used in another study, on yellow fever vaccine responses in identical twins.

This receptor was taken from a woman younger than 35 in good health. Sequenced sample: CD8+ T cells sorted from blood. V gene TRBV4-2 combines with J gene TRBJ1-4; the match to TRBD1 covers 12 bases. The CDR3 DNA sequence: TGTGCCAGCAGCCAAGAAACCGGGACAGGGGGCGAAAAACTGTTTTTT. Translation: CASSQETGTGGEKLFF.